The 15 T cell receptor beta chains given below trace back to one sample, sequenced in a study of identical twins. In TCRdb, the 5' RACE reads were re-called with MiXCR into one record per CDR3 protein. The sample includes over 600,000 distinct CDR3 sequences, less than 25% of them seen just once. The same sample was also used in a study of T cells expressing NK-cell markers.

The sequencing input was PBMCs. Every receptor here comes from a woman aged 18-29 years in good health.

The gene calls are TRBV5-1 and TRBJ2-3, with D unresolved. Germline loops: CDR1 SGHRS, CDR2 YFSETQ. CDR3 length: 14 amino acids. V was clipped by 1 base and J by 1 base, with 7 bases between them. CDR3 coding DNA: TGCGCCAGCAGCTTGTGGCTGGGCACAGATACGCAGTATTTT. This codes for CASSLWLGTDTQYF.

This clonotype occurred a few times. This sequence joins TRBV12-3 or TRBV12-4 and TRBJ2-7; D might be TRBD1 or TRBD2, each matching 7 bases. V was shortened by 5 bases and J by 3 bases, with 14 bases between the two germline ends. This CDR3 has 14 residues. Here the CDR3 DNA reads TGTGCCAGCAGTACAGGGGACTATAACTACGAGCAGTACTTC. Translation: CASSTGDYNYEQYF.

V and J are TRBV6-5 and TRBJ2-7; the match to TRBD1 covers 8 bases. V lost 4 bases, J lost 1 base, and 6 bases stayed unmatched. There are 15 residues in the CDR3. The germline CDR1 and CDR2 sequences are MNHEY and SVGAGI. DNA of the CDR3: TGTGCCAGCAGTTTATCAGGGGGCGGTTCCTACGAGCAGTACTTC. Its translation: CASSLSGGGSYEQYF.

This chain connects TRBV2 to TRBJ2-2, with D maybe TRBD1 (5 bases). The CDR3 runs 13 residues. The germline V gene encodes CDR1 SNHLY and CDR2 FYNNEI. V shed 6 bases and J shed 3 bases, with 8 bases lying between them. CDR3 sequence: CASRGPDTGELFF. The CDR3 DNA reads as TGTGCCAGCAGGGGGCCCGACACCGGGGAGCTGTTTTTT.

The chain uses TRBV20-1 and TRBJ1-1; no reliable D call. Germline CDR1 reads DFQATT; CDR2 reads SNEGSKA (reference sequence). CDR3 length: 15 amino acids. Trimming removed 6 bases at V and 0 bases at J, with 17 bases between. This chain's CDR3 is CSARTAAAVNTEAFF. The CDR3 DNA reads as TGCAGTGCGCGGACGGCCGCCGCGGTGAACACTGAAGCTTTCTTT.

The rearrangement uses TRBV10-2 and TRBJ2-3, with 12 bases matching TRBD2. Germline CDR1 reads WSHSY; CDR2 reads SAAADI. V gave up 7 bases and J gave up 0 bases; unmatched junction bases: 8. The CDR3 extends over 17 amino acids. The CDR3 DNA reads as TGCGCCAGCACTCGACTAGCGGGGGCGACTAGCACAGATACGCAGTATTTT. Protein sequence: CASTRLAGATSTDTQYF.

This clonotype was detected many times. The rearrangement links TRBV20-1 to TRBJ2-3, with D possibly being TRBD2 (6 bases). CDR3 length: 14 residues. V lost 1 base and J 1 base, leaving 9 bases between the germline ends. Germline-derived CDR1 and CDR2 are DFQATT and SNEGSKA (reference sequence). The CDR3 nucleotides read TGCAGTGCTAGAGTTTTAGCGGGCACAGATACGCAGTATTTT. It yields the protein CSARVLAGTDTQYF.

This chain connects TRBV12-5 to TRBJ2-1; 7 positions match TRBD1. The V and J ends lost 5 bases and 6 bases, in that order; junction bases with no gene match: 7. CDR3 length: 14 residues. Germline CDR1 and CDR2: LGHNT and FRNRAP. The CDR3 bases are TGTGCTAGTGGTACCGGGACAGAACTCAATGAGCAGTTCTTC. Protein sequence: CASGTGTELNEQFF.

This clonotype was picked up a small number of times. CDR3 protein: CSALDREVNYGYTF. CDR3 sequence (DNA): TGCAGTGCTCTGGACAGGGAGGTTAACTATGGCTACACCTTC. The chain couples TRBV20-1 to TRBJ1-2; 8 bases agree with TRBD1. The CDR3 runs to 14 residues. Looked up from germline, CDR1 is DFQATT and CDR2 is SNEGSKA (reference sequence). The junction had 6 bases not matched to a gene; V was cut back by 5 bases and J by 1 base.

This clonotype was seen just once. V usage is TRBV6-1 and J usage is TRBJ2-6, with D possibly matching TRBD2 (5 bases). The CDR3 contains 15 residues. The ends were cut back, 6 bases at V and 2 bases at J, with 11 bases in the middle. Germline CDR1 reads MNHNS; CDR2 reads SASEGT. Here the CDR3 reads CASSPGKPGANVLTF. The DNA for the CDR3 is TGTGCCAGCAGCCCGGGGAAGCCTGGGGCCAACGTCCTGACTTTC.

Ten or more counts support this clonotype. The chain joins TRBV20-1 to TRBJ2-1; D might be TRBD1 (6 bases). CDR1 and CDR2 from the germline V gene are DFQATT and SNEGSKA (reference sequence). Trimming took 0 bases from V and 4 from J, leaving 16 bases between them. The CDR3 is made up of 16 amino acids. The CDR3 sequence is CSARDGTKERYNEQFF. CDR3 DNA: TGCAGTGCTAGAGATGGGACAAAAGAAAGATACAATGAGCAGTTCTTC.

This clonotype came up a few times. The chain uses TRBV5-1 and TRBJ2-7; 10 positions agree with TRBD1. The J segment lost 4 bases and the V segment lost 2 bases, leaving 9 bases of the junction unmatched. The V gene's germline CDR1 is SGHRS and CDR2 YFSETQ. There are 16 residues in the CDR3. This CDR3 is CASSLAAGTGDYEQYF. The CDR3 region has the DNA TGCGCCAGCAGCTTAGCCGCCGGGACAGGGGATTACGAGCAGTACTTC.

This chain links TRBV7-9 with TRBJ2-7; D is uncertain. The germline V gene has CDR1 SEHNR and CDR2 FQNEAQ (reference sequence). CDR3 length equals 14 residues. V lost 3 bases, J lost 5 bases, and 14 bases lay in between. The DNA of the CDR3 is TGTGCCAGCAGCTTTTGGACGAACGTAGACGAGCAGTACTTC. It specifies CASSFWTNVDEQYF. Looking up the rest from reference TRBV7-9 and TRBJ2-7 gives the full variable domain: DTGVSQNPRHKITKRGQNVTFRCDPISEHNRLYWYRQTLGQGPEFLTYFQNEAQLEKSRLLSDRFSAERPKGSFSTLEIQRTEQGDSAMYLCASSFWTNVDEQYFGPGTRLTVT.

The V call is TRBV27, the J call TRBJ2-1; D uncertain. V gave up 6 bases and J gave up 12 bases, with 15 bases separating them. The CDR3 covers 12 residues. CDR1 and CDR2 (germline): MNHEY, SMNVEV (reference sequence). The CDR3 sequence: CASRASAGGQFF. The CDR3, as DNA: TGTGCCAGCAGAGCCAGCGCCGGCGGGCAGTTCTTC.

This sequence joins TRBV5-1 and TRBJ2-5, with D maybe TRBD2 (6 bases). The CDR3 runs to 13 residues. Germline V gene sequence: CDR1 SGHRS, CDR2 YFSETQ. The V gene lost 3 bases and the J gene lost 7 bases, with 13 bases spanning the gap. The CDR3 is CASSYQNGGTQYF. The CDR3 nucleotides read TGCGCCAGCAGCTACCAAAACGGGGGGACCCAGTACTTC.